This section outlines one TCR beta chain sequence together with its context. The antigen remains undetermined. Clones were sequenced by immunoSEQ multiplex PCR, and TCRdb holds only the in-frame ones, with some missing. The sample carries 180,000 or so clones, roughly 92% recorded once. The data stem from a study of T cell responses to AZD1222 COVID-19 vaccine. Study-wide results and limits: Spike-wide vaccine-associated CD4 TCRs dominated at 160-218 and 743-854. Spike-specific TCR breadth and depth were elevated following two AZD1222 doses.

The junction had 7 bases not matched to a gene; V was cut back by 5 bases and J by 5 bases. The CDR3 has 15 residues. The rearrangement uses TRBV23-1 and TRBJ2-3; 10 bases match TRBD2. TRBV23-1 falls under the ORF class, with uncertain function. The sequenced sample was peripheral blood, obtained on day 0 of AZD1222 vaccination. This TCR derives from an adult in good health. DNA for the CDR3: TGCGCCAGCAGTTTCGAGGTAGCGGGGGGAGATACGCAGTATTTT. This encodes CASSFEVAGGDTQYF.